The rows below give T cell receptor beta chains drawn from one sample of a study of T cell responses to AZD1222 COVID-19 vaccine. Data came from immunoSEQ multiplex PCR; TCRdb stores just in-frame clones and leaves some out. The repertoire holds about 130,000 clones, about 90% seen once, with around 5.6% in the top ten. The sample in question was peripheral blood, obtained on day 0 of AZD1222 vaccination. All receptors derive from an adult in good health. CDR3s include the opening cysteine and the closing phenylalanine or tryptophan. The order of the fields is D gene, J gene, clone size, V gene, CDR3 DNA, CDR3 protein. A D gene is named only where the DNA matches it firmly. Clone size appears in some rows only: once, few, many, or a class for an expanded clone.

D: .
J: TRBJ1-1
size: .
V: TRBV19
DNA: TGTGCCAGTAGTGATCAGGGATTTACTGAAGCTTTCTTT
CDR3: CASSDQGFTEAFF

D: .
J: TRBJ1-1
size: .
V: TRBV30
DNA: TGTGCCTGGTCCCGGGGGCGTGGGAACACTGAAGCTTTCTTT
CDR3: CAWSRGRGNTEAFF

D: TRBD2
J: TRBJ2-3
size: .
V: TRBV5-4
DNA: TGTGCCAGCAGCTCGCTAGCGGGAAGCACAGATACGCAGTATTTT
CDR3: CASSSLAGSTDTQYF

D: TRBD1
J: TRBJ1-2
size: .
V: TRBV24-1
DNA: TGTGCCACCAGTGAACCTGACAGGGGGCATGGCTACACCTTC
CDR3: CATSEPDRGHGYTF

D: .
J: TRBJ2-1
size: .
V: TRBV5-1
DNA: TGCGCCAGCAGCTTGGGGGCCGGCCCGGCCTACAATGAGCAGTTCTTC
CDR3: CASSLGAGPAYNEQFF

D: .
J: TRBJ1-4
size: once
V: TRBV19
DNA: TGTGCCAGTAGTCCGGCGGGTGTCGGGAAAACTAATGAAAAACTGTTTTTT
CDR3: CASSPAGVGKTNEKLFF

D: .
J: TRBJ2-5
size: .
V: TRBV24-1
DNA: TGTGCCACCAGTGATTTTACAGGGCACCAGTACTTC
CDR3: CATSDFTGHQYF

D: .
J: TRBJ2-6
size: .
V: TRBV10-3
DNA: TGTGCCATCAGTGAAGGTGGAGGCCTAGGAGGCTCTGGGGCCAACGTCCTGACTTTC
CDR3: CAISEGGGLGGSGANVLTF

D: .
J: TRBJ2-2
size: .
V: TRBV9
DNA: TGTGCCAGCAGCGTAGGTGGGGCGGACACCGGGGAGCTGTTTTTT
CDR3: CASSVGGADTGELFF

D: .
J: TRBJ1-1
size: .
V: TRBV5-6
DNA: TGTGCCAGCAGCTTGGGGTTCCAGCAGAACACTGAAGCTTTCTTT
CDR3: CASSLGFQQNTEAFF

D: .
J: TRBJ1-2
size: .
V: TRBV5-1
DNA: TGCGCCAGCAGCTTGGAGGGCAGGGAGTACTATGGCTACACCTTC
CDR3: CASSLEGREYYGYTF

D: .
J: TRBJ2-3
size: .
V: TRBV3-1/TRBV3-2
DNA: TGTGCCAGCAGCCAAGACAGGGCAGGAGATACGCAGTATTTT
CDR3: CASSQDRAGDTQYF

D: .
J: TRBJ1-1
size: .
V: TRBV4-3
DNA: TGCGCCAGCAGCCAAGATCTTGGAGGAATGAACACTGAAGCTTTCTTT
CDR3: CASSQDLGGMNTEAFF

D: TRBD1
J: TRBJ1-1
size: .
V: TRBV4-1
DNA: TGCGCCAGCAGCCAACGCCTTAAGGGACAGGGGAGCACTGAAGCTTTCTTT
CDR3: CASSQRLKGQGSTEAFF

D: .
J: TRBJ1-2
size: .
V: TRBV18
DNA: TGTGCCAGCTCACCGGACCCGGGACATGAGGATGGCTACACCTTC
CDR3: CASSPDPGHEDGYTF

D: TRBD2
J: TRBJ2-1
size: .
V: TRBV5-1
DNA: TGCGCCAGCAGCTTGGTATATCGGACTAGCGGAAATGAGCAGTTCTTC
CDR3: CASSLVYRTSGNEQFF

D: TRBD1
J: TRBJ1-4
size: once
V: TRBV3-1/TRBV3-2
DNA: TGTGCCAGCAGCCAGCCCCCCTACAGGGGCGGGGGTGAAAAACTGTTTTTT
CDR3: CASSQPPYRGGGEKLFF

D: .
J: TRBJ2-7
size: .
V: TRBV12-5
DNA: TGTGCTAGTGGTTTGGCTAGCTACGAGCAGTACTTC
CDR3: CASGLASYEQYF

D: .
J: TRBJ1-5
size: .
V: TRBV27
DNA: TGTGCCAGCAGCCCGTGGGGCAAGGGCGATCAGCCCCAGCATTTT
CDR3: CASSPWGKGDQPQHF

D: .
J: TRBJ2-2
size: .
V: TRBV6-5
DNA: TGTGCCAGCAGTTACGAGCCACCGAACACCGGGGAGCTGTTTTTT
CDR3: CASSYEPPNTGELFF

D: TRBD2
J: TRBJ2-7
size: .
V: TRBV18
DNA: TGTGCCAGCTCACCATTGGGGGGGGTCCCCTACGAGCAGTACTTC
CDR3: CASSPLGGVPYEQYF

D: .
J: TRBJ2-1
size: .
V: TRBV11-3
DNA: TGTGCCAGCAGCTTAGATAGCAACTACAATGAGCAGTTCTTC
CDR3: CASSLDSNYNEQFF

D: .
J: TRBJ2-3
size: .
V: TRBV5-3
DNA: TGTGCCAGAAGCAGCCCAAGGGGCCACGGCACAGATACGCAGTATTTT
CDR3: CARSSPRGHGTDTQYF

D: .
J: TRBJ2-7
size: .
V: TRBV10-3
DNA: TGTGCCATCAGTGGTTCAGGGGCTTACGAGCAGTACTTC
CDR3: CAISGSGAYEQYF

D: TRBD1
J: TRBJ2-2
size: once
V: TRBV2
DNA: TGTGCCAGCACACGCAGGGCAGGGGGCACCGGGGAGCTGTTTTTT
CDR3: CASTRRAGGTGELFF

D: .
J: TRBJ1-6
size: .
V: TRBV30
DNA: TGTGCCTGGAGACAGGGCTATAATTCACCCCTCCACTTT
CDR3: CAWRQGYNSPLHF

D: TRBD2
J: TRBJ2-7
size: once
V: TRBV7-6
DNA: TGTGCCAGCAGCTTTCTCACGCGGGAGGCAGGGTACGAGCAGTACTTC
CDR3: CASSFLTREAGYEQYF

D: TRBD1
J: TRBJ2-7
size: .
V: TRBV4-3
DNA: TGCGCCAGCAGCCGGGACGGGACAGGAACCTACGAGCAGTACTTC
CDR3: CASSRDGTGTYEQYF

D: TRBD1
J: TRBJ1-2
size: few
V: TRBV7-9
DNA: TGTGCCAGCAGCCGCGGGACAGCATATGGCTACACCTTC
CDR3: CASSRGTAYGYTF

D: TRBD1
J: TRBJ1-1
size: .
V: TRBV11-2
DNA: TGTGCCAGCAGCTTAACTCTTAAGGGGGCCGGGAACACTGAAGCTTTCTTT
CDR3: CASSLTLKGAGNTEAFF

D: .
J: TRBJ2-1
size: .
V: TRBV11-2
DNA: TGTGCCAGCAGGGGACCGAGCTCCTACAATGAGCAGTTCTTC
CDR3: CASRGPSSYNEQFF

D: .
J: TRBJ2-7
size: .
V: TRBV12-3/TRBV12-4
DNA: TGTGCCAGCAGGATGGGGACGTCCTACGAGCAGTACTTC
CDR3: CASRMGTSYEQYF

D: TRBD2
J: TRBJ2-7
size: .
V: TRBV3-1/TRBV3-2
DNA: TGTGCCAGCAGCCCTACTAGCGGGGTGTACGAGCAGTACTTC
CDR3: CASSPTSGVYEQYF